These 14 T cell receptor beta chains were all obtained from the same sample, sequenced in a study of T cell responses to AZD1222 COVID-19 vaccine. Clones were read by immunoSEQ multiplex PCR, and TCRdb kept only the in-frame ones, dropping some. This sample has a few hundred thousand clones, with approximately 93% found just once. The sequencing used peripheral blood, collected on day 0 of AZD1222 vaccination. These receptors were collected from an adult in good health.

The V call is TRBV28, the J call TRBJ1-1; D is unresolved. Germline V lookup: CDR1 MDHEN, CDR2 SYDVKM. Trimming shortened V by 2 bases and J by 4 bases, and 8 bases separated the two germline ends. This CDR3 spans 13 amino acids. The chain's CDR3 is CASSLATPTEAFF. DNA for the CDR3: TGTGCCAGCAGTTTAGCGACCCCCACTGAAGCTTTCTTT.

This clone has only one observation. V and J are TRBV5-1 and TRBJ2-1, with TRBD1 matching over 8 bases. Germline values: CDR1 SGHRS, CDR2 YFSETQ. V lost 3 bases, J lost 1 base, and 3 bases stayed unmatched. There are 15 residues in the CDR3. The CDR3 loop is CASSSGQGSYNEQFF. The CDR3 DNA follows: TGCGCCAGCAGCTCCGGACAGGGATCCTACAATGAGCAGTTCTTC.

The chain couples TRBV15 to TRBJ2-2; possibly TRBD1 or TRBD2 for D (5 bases each). V was pared by 6 bases and J by 6 bases, with 23 bases between. The V gene's germline CDR1 is LNHNV and CDR2 YYDKDF (reference sequence). The CDR3 is 17 residues long. CDR3 region: CATRGIQWGSVAGELFF. Written as DNA, the CDR3 is TGTGCCACCAGAGGAATTCAGTGGGGGAGTGTTGCCGGGGAGCTGTTTTTT. Complete variable domain (other parts from reference TRBV15 and TRBJ2-2): DAMVIQNPRYQVTQFGKPVTLSCSQTLNHNVMYWYQQKSSQAPKLLFHYYDKDFNNEADTPDNFQSRRPNTSFCFLDIRSPGLGDTAMYLCATRGIQWGSVAGELFFGEGSRLTVL.

The chain has TRBV28 and TRBJ2-7; 9 bases agree with TRBD2. The junction had 10 bases not matched to a gene; V was cut back by 1 base and J by 0 bases. The CDR3 has 18 residues. CDR1 and CDR2 (germline): MDHEN, SYDVKM. The CDR3 region has the DNA TGTGCCAGCAGTTTATTCCCCGGGCTAGCGGGATTCTCCTACGAGCAGTACTTC. Translation: CASSLFPGLAGFSYEQYF.

The CDR3 DNA reads as TGTGCCAGCAGCTCGGGACAGCTTAATGAAAAACTGTTTTTT. Encoded protein: CASSSGQLNEKLFF. V and J are TRBV5-5 and TRBJ1-4; 7 nucleotides align to TRBD1. The J segment lost 4 bases and the V segment lost 3 bases, leaving 3 bases of the junction unmatched. The germline gives CDR1 SGHKS, CDR2 YYEKEE (reference sequence). The CDR3 loop spans 14 amino acids.

This chain links TRBV7-3 with TRBJ2-7, with D tentatively TRBD2 (5 bases). CDR1 is SGHTA and CDR2 is FQGTGA in the germline V gene. V was trimmed by 7 bases and J by 3 bases, leaving 13 bases between them. CDR3 size: 13 residues. CDR3 DNA sequence: TGTGCCAGCATTCGGGGTCCTCACTACGAGCAGTACTTC. Translating gives CASIRGPHYEQYF.

In its sample, this clone was seen a few times. The chain has TRBV7-9 and TRBJ2-7, with 9 bases that match TRBD2. Germline CDR1 and CDR2: SEHNR and FQNEAQ (reference sequence). J gave up 0 bases and V 5 bases, and 5 bases lay outside the gene matches. The CDR3 has 15 residues. CDR3 bases: TGTGCCAGCAGCCCCAGACTAGCGGCCTCCTACGAGCAGTACTTC. It codes for CASSPRLAASYEQYF.

This clone was counted a single time. The genes are TRBV6-1 and TRBJ1-3; 7 bases fit TRBD1. The CDR3 extends over 17 amino acids. V gave up 1 base and J gave up 3 bases; unmatched junction bases: 9. Germline values: CDR1 MNHNS, CDR2 SASEGT. CDR3 sequence (DNA): TGTGCCAGCAGTGAAGTCGGGACAGCTCAAGGTGGAAACACCATATATTTT. Residues: CASSEVGTAQGGNTIYF.

Written as DNA, the CDR3 is TGTGCCAGCACCACCACGAGGGCAAATTCACCCCTCCACTTT. This codes for CASTTTRANSPLHF. The chain couples TRBV7-9 to TRBJ1-6; no reliable D call. Per the germline V gene, CDR1 is SEHNR and CDR2 is FQNEAQ (reference sequence). Trimming stripped 7 bases from V and 7 bases from J, with 14 bases between. The CDR3 covers 14 residues.

The chain recombines TRBV18 with TRBJ2-7, with 10 bases identical to TRBD1. The ends lost 2 bases at V and 9 bases at J; junction bases unmatched: 13. The CDR3 runs 16 residues. The germline V gene encodes CDR1 KGHSH and CDR2 LQKENI. The CDR3 sequence: CASSPFQGQGRIGQYF. DNA for the CDR3: TGTGCCAGCTCACCATTTCAGGGACAGGGGCGTATTGGGCAGTACTTC.

This rearrangement joins TRBV5-1 to TRBJ2-4; no definite D call. V lost 0 bases, J lost 0 bases, and 4 bases lay in between. This CDR3 has 14 residues. Germline lookup yields CDR1 SGHRS and CDR2 YFSETQ. In DNA form, the CDR3 reads TGCGCCAGCAGCTTGGGACAAGCCAAAAACATTCAGTACTTC. Protein product: CASSLGQAKNIQYF.

This chain uses TRBV19 with TRBJ2-2; D uncertain. Germline V gene data show CDR1 as LNHDA and CDR2 as SQIVND (reference sequence). This CDR3 contains 14 residues. The ends were cut back, 2 bases at V and 1 base at J, with 5 bases in the middle. DNA of the CDR3: TGTGCCAGTAGTATACTTAGGAACACCGGGGAGCTGTTTTTT. This gives the protein CASSILRNTGELFF.

The rearrangement joins TRBV3-1 (or the pseudogene TRBV3-2) to TRBJ2-5; D is uncertain. Looked up from germline, CDR1 is LGHDT and CDR2 is YNNKEL (reference sequence). CDR3 size: 15 residues. Trimming left V 4 bases short and J 1 base short, with 13 bases between. Here the CDR3 reads CASSPIGPTQETQYF. CDR3 coding DNA: TGTGCCAGCAGCCCAATCGGACCAACCCAAGAGACCCAGTACTTC.

This sequence joins TRBV29-1 and TRBJ2-3; D tentatively reads TRBD1 or TRBD2 (5 bases each). V lost 7 bases and J lost 6, with 20 bases in between. Germline V CDR1 and CDR2: SQVTM, ANQGSEA. The CDR3 sequence is 14 residues long. The CDR3 DNA reads as TGCAGCGCCGCCGGCAGGGACCGGGTCGATACGCAGTATTTT. This codes for CSAAGRDRVDTQYF.